This T cell receptor (beta chain) derives from a study of T-cell reconstitution after alpha-beta-depleted transplantation in children. Study-level points and caveats: From surviving recipient T cells and thymic progenitors came the high day-60 TCRbeta diversity observed in some patients. At the one-year point after transplant, T-cell counts and TCRbeta diversity were found to come mostly from T cells that had been newly produced. Approximately two months post-transplant, alpha-beta T cells reportedly originated from several hundred expanded graft clones.

The table lists this clonotype with a few counts. Its antigen is unknown. A library of TCRbeta sequences, prepared with unique molecular identifiers, was generated. In TCRdb, the PCR reads were re-called with MiXCR into one record per CDR3 protein. The table lists about 980,000 distinct CDR3 sequences, less than 30% of them singletons, with roughly 30% in the top ten. V was trimmed by 3 bases and J by 2 bases, leaving 9 bases between them. Germline V CDR1 and CDR2: SGHRS, YFSETQ. This CDR3 has 14 amino acids. This chain uses TRBV5-1 with TRBJ2-1; D remains unclear. The source of this sequence is a boy younger than two who had a stem cell transplant for SCID, so the T cells may come from the graft donor. This sample comprised PBMCs, mostly from graft donor cells, obtained 360 days after TCRalphabeta/CD19-depleted stem cell transplant. CDR3 residues: CASSSPRTYNEQFF. The CDR3 region has the DNA TGCGCCAGCAGCTCGCCCCGGACCTACAATGAGCAGTTCTTC.